The rows below give T cell receptor beta chains drawn from one sample of a study of cytomegalovirus exposure and HLA in healthy donors. Data came from immunoSEQ multiplex PCR; TCRdb stores just in-frame clones and leaves some out. The table includes about 220,000 clones, about 79% detected once. The sequenced material came from PBMCs. These receptors all stem from a male donor in good health and CMV-seronegative. The CDR3 runs from the conserved cysteine through the conserved F or W. Fields, in order: J gene, V gene, CDR3 protein.

J gene: TRBJ2-7
V gene: TRBV15
CDR3 protein: CATSRAWSSGFYEQYF

J gene: TRBJ1-2
V gene: TRBV27
CDR3 protein: CASSLRPGGGYTF

J gene: TRBJ1-4
V gene: TRBV5-1
CDR3 protein: CASTRDRGNEKLFF

J gene: TRBJ2-4
V gene: TRBV9
CDR3 protein: CASSPRGLQGAGKNIQYF

J gene: TRBJ2-5
V gene: TRBV19
CDR3 protein: CASSTPPTTGEETQYF

J gene: TRBJ2-5
V gene: TRBV10-3
CDR3 protein: CAISKENQETQYF

J gene: TRBJ1-1
V gene: TRBV27
CDR3 protein: CASRRVREEHTEAFF

J gene: TRBJ2-5
V gene: TRBV28
CDR3 protein: CASSIRGVKTQYF

J gene: TRBJ2-7
V gene: TRBV25-1
CDR3 protein: CASSVGGLAYEQYF

J gene: TRBJ1-1
V gene: TRBV4-1
CDR3 protein: CASSQEGGGGGNTEAFF

J gene: TRBJ2-3
V gene: TRBV5-4
CDR3 protein: CASSSRLAGFIRKGDTQYF

J gene: TRBJ2-2
V gene: TRBV5-1
CDR3 protein: CASSGDSTTGELFF

J gene: TRBJ1-1
V gene: TRBV7-7
CDR3 protein: CASSTDRNTEAFF

J gene: TRBJ2-1
V gene: TRBV9
CDR3 protein: CASSPLPVDNEQFF

J gene: TRBJ1-1
V gene: TRBV7-2
CDR3 protein: CASSSYGQGTTEAFF

J gene: TRBJ1-6
V gene: TRBV28
CDR3 protein: CASSLGQGNPPLHF

J gene: TRBJ1-1
V gene: TRBV7-9
CDR3 protein: CASRPKLGQGALGGTEAFF

J gene: TRBJ1-2
V gene: TRBV7-2
CDR3 protein: CASSRPGTYGYTF

J gene: TRBJ1-3
V gene: TRBV7-2
CDR3 protein: CASQSYSGNTIYF

J gene: TRBJ1-6
V gene: TRBV20-1
CDR3 protein: CSLEQGMALHF

J gene: TRBJ2-5
V gene: TRBV4-1
CDR3 protein: CASSLFGGSETQYF

J gene: TRBJ1-2
V gene: TRBV27
CDR3 protein: CASSTTGMEGYTF

J gene: TRBJ2-2
V gene: TRBV7-3
CDR3 protein: CASRNNGLTSGSTGELFF

J gene: TRBJ1-6
V gene: TRBV27
CDR3 protein: CASPGRAYNSPLHF

J gene: TRBJ2-2
V gene: TRBV9
CDR3 protein: CASSVSGYTGELFF

J gene: TRBJ1-5
V gene: TRBV15
CDR3 protein: CATSYGGWQGGSNQPQHF